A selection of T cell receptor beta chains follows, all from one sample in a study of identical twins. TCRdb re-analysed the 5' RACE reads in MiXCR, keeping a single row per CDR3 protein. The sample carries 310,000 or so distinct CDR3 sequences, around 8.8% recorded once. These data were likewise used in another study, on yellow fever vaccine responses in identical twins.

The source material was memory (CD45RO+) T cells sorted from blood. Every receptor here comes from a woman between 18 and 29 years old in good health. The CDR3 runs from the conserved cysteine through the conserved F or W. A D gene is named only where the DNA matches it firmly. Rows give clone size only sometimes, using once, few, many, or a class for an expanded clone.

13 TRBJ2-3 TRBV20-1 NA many CSASSGLTDTQYF TGCAGTGCTAGTTCCGGTTTAACAGATACGCAGTATTTT
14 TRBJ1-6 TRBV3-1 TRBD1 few CASSPQQGNSPLHF TGTGCCAGCAGCCCGCAACAGGGGAATTCACCCCTCCACTTT
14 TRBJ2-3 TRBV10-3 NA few CAISESKSLDTQYF TGTGCCATCAGTGAGTCGAAAAGTCTTGATACGCAGTATTTT
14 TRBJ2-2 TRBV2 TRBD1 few CASRPRQGNGELFF TGTGCCAGCAGACCCCGACAGGGGAACGGGGAGCTGTTTTTT
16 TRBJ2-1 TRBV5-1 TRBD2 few CASSNTGLAPYNEQFF TGCGCCAGCAGCAATACCGGACTAGCGCCCTACAATGAGCAGTTCTTC
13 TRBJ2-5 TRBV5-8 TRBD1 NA CASRPTGVETQYF TGTGCCAGCAGACCGACAGGGGTAGAGACCCAGTACTTC
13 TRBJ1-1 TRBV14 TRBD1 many CASSQGQGSEAFF TGTGCCAGCAGCCAGGGACAGGGTTCTGAAGCTTTCTTT
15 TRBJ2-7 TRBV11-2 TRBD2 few CASSLLAGINYEQYF TGTGCCAGCAGCTTACTAGCGGGGATCAACTACGAGCAGTACTTC
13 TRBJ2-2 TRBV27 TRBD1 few CASWDSRAGELFF TGTGCCAGCTGGGACAGCAGGGCTGGGGAGCTGTTTTTT
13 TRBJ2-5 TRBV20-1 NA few CSAPGTDEETQYF TGCAGTGCCCCCGGGACGGATGAAGAGACCCAGTACTTC
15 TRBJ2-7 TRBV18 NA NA CASSPETTPGYEQYF TGTGCCAGCTCACCGGAGACTACCCCGGGCTACGAGCAGTACTTC
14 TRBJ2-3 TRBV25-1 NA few CASMPVNRADTQYF TGTGCCAGCATGCCTGTGAACAGGGCCGATACGCAGTATTTT
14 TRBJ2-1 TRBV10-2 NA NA CAISDLGSYNEQFF TGCGCCATATCCGACTTGGGCTCCTACAATGAGCAGTTCTTC
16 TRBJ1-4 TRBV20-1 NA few CSARGATVRTNEKLFF TGCAGTGCTAGGGGGGCCACGGTTCGTACTAATGAAAAACTGTTTTTT
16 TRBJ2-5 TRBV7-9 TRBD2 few CASRHNLAGTQETQYF TGTGCCAGCAGACACAACTTAGCGGGGACCCAAGAGACCCAGTACTTC